This T cell receptor beta chain is from a study of shared clonotypes between healthy human individuals. Looked up from germline, CDR1 is SGHRS and CDR2 is YFSETQ. The CDR3 loop spans 14 amino acids. V shed 4 bases, J shed 3 bases, and the junction held 5 bases outside the gene matches. Data came from immunoSEQ multiplex PCR; TCRdb stores just in-frame clones and leaves some out. The table shows more than 2 million clones, with 90% to 97% occurring only once. The chain recombines TRBV5-1 with TRBJ2-7; 9 nucleotides align to TRBD1. The TCR originated in a man younger than 35 in good health. The sample was naive CD4+ T cells sorted from blood. The subset: CD45RA+ positively selected. As DNA, the CDR3 is TGCGCCAGCAGCCGGGGACAGGGACGCTACGAGCAGTACTTC. The encoded protein is CASSRGQGRYEQYF.